This entry lists 15 T cell receptor beta chains sequenced from one sample in a study of molecular identifiers for immune sequencing clone quantification. TCRdb reprocessed the PCR reads via MiXCR and lists one record per CDR3 protein. The top ten hold 0.9% to 1.2% of the sample, which has 35,000 to 40,000 distinct CDR3 sequences, 15% to 20% seen once. The sample comprised naive CD8+ T cells from blood, with Jurkat cell RNA spiked in. Noted subset: FACS-sorted CD8+CD4-CCR7+CD45RA+ naive T cells. The receptors here all came from a human donor in good health. Some libraries in this study had Jurkat cell RNA spiked in.

This clonotype has ten or more counts. J is TRBJ2-3 and V is TRBV24-1; D gene unclear. Trimming pared 3 bases from V and 6 bases from J, leaving 6 bases between. From germline, CDR1 is KGHDR and CDR2 SFDVKD. The CDR3 totals 12 residues. The CDR3 protein is CATSDLGDTQYF. The CDR3, as DNA: TGTGCCACCAGTGATCTGGGGGATACGCAGTATTTT.

At least ten counts were recorded for this clonotype. The gene calls are TRBV5-1 and TRBJ2-3; no definite D call. Germline loops: CDR1 SGHRS, CDR2 YFSETQ. The CDR3 contains 14 residues. V was trimmed by 3 bases and J by 2 bases, leaving 10 bases between them. CDR3 sequence reads: CASSSWATTDTQYF. The CDR3 DNA sequence: TGCGCCAGCAGCTCGTGGGCTACCACAGATACGCAGTATTTT.

To note about this clonotype: This may arise from a read error, as a much more abundant clone is one base away. Here the CDR3 omits its conserved ending phenylalanine or tryptophan, so a read error is the likely source. V gene TRBV9 combines with J gene TRBJ2-3; 8 bases align to TRBD2. The germline V gene has CDR1 SGDLS and CDR2 YYNGEE. V dropped 3 bases and J dropped 4; count of bases not matched to a gene: 7. This CDR3 comprises 15 residues. Here the CDR3 reads CASSAGTSDADTQYL. CDR3 DNA sequence: TGTGCCAGCAGCGCCGGGACTAGTGATGCAGATACGCAGTATCTT.

Note on this clonotype: A much larger clone differs by one base, so this may be a read error. The chain is built from TRBV27 and TRBJ2-3; D is unresolved. V was clipped by 5 bases and J by 0 bases, with 9 bases between them. Germline assignment: CDR1 MNHEY and CDR2 SMNVEV (reference sequence). The CDR3 has 14 amino acids. The CDR3 is CASSVIHSTDTQYF. The CDR3 DNA reads as TGTGCCAGCAGTGTTATCCATAGCACAGATACGCAGTATTTT.

This clonotype showed up many times. The chain carries TRBV2 and TRBJ2-3; TRBD2 agrees at 8 bases. V was pared by 1 base and J by 2 bases, with 5 bases of the junction left unmatched. This CDR3 is 16 amino acids long. Germline CDR1 reads SNHLY; CDR2 reads FYNNEI. The CDR3 DNA reads as TGTGCCAGCAGTGAAGGGGCGGGGGGCCCCACAGATACGCAGTATTTT. The encoded protein is CASSEGAGGPTDTQYF.

This clonotype came up many times. The chain has TRBV29-1 and TRBJ2-5; no clear D gene. Trimming removed 4 bases at V and 5 bases at J, with 8 bases between. The CDR3 spans 11 residues. The germline V gene has CDR1 SQVTM and CDR2 ANQGSEA. DNA for the CDR3: TGCAGCGTTGTCAAGGAGGAGACCCAGTACTTC. It translates to CSVVKEETQYF. The full variable domain, with the rest looked up from reference TRBV29-1 and TRBJ2-5, is SAVISQKPSRDICQRGTSLTIQCQVDSQVTMMFWYRQQPGQSLTLIATANQGSEATYESGFVIDKFPISRPNLTFSTLTVSNMSPEDSSIYLCSVVKEETQYFGPGTRLLVL.

This clonotype appeared many times. V usage is TRBV6-6 and J usage is TRBJ2-3, with 11 bases that match TRBD2. V shed 7 bases and J 4 bases; nucleotides not matched to a gene: 7. This CDR3 spans 15 amino acids. Germline CDR1 is MNHNY and CDR2 is SVGAGI (reference sequence). CDR3 protein: CASIPGTSGSDTQYF. CDR3 bases: TGTGCCAGCATCCCTGGGACTAGCGGCTCAGATACGCAGTATTTT.

V and J are TRBV29-1 and TRBJ2-5; weak D call: TRBD2 (6 bases). The V gene lost 1 base and the J gene lost 2 bases, with 14 bases spanning the gap. The CDR3 contains 15 residues. Germline-derived CDR1 and CDR2 are SQVTM and ANQGSEA. In DNA, the CDR3 is TGCAGCGTTGAAGGTAGTACTAGCACACAAGAGACCCAGTACTTC. It encodes CSVEGSTSTQETQYF.

On this clonotype itself: This may be a read error, as it is one base from a much larger clone. V usage is TRBV5-3 and J usage is TRBJ2-2, with no clear D. TRBV5-3 is designated an ORF whose function remains uncertain. CDR3 length: 16 amino acids. V was cut by 8 bases and J by 1 base, with 18 bases left in between. CDR3 DNA: TGTGCCAGCAGCCACCGTGAGGCTTTGAACACCGGGGAGCTGTTTTTT. Protein: CASSHREALNTGELFF.

This clonotype was found a few times. The genes are TRBV20-1 and TRBJ2-2, with TRBD2 matching 10 bases. This CDR3 region has 16 residues. Trimming removed 0 bases from V and 2 bases from J; junction bases left unmatched: 3. CDR1 and CDR2 from the germline V gene are DFQATT and SNEGSKA (reference sequence). This chain's CDR3 is CSARDPSGSNTGELFF. The CDR3, as DNA: TGCAGTGCTAGAGACCCTAGCGGGAGTAACACCGGGGAGCTGTTTTTT.

This clonotype was detected many times. V is TRBV30 and J is TRBJ2-3, with D perhaps TRBD1 or TRBD2 (6 bases each). The CDR3 loop spans 16 amino acids. Germline V gene lookup returns CDR1 GTSNPN and CDR2 SVGIG (reference sequence). The V end lost 5 bases, the J end lost 0 bases, and 18 bases lay between the germline ends. The CDR3 protein is CAWEMPGATSTDTQYF. The CDR3 DNA sequence: TGTGCCTGGGAGATGCCGGGGGCCACTAGCACAGATACGCAGTATTTT.

The table lists this clonotype with many counts. The CDR3 spells CASSLAGGTGTSSPLHF. The DNA for the CDR3 is TGTGCCAGCAGCTTAGCGGGGGGGACAGGAACTAGTTCACCCCTCCACTTT. V usage is TRBV7-2 and J usage is TRBJ1-6, with 8 positions matching TRBD1. The CDR3 spans 17 residues. Losses at the gene ends were 0 bases for V and 9 bases for J; bases not matched to a gene: 10. Germline loops: CDR1 SGHTA, CDR2 FQGNSA. The full variable domain, its missing parts supplied by reference TRBV7-2 and TRBJ1-6, is GAGVSQSPSNKVTEKGKDVELRCDPISGHTALYWYRQSLGQGLEFLIYFQGNSAPDKSGLPSDRFSAERTGGSVSTLTIQRTQQEDSAVYLCASSLAGGTGTSSPLHFGNGTRLTVT.

In the case of this clonotype: This may stem from a read error, because a much larger clone lies one nucleotide away. The CDR3 DNA follows: TGTGCCGGCAGTCCGGGATCCTCCACAGATACGCAGTATTTT. This codes for CAGSPGSSTDTQYF. J is TRBJ2-3 and V is TRBV2, with D possibly matching TRBD2 (5 bases). Germline V gene lookup returns CDR1 SNHLY and CDR2 FYNNEI. The CDR3 is 14 amino acids.

The CDR3 sequence is CATSRDTGTYEQYF. CDR3 in DNA: TGTGCCACCAGCAGAGATACAGGCACCTACGAGCAGTACTTC. The rearrangement uses TRBV15 and TRBJ2-7; a weak D match, TRBD1 (5 bases). CDR1 is LNHNV and CDR2 is YYDKDF in the germline V gene (reference sequence). Trimming removed 0 bases at V and 2 bases at J, with 8 bases between. The CDR3 totals 14 residues.

The rearrangement uses TRBV4-3 and TRBJ2-5; tentative D call: TRBD1 (6 bases). The CDR3 loop spans 15 amino acids. Germline V CDR1 and CDR2: LGHNA, YSLEER. With 3 bases removed from V and 2 bases from J, the gap between germline ends came to 13 bases. CDR3 amino acids: CASSQFRGRQETQYF. Here the CDR3 DNA reads TGCGCCAGCAGCCAGTTCAGGGGTAGGCAAGAGACCCAGTACTTC.